The subject of this entry is one TCR beta chain. What it binds is unknown. Expressed TCRB transcripts were sequenced because the entire RNA isolate underwent reverse transcription. Sequencing was performed with immunoSEQ multiplex PCR; in TCRdb, only in-frame clones are kept and a portion is missing. This sample yields some 410,000 clones, of which approximately 10% are seen a single time; 0.045% to 0.06% belongs to the top ten. Germline V lookup: CDR1 SGHVT, CDR2 SQSDAQ. V lost 10 bases to trimming and J lost 0 bases; unmatched junction nucleotides: 6. The CDR3 totals 14 residues. This sample is part of a study of beta chain features in type 1 diabetes. Study-level background: Sorted cells, approximately 110,000,000 in number, were examined across all samples. Study-wide results and limits: Patients with type 1 diabetes showed fewer VDJ junction insertions and more deletions. Unsettled here was the matter of whether HLA type influences TCRB rearrangement.

Cell sorting via CD45RO/CCR7/CD25/CD127/CD95/CD27 was performed to obtain CD4+ naive, central memory, regulatory and stem cell-like memory cells. The rearrangement uses TRBV7-4 and TRBJ2-1, with 7 bases aligning to TRBD2. Sample: naive CD4+ T cells from blood. The TCR was taken from a woman younger than 30 in good health. CDR3 amino acids: CATQRESSYNEQFF. The CDR3 DNA follows: TGTGCCACCCAGCGGGAAAGCTCCTACAATGAGCAGTTCTTC.